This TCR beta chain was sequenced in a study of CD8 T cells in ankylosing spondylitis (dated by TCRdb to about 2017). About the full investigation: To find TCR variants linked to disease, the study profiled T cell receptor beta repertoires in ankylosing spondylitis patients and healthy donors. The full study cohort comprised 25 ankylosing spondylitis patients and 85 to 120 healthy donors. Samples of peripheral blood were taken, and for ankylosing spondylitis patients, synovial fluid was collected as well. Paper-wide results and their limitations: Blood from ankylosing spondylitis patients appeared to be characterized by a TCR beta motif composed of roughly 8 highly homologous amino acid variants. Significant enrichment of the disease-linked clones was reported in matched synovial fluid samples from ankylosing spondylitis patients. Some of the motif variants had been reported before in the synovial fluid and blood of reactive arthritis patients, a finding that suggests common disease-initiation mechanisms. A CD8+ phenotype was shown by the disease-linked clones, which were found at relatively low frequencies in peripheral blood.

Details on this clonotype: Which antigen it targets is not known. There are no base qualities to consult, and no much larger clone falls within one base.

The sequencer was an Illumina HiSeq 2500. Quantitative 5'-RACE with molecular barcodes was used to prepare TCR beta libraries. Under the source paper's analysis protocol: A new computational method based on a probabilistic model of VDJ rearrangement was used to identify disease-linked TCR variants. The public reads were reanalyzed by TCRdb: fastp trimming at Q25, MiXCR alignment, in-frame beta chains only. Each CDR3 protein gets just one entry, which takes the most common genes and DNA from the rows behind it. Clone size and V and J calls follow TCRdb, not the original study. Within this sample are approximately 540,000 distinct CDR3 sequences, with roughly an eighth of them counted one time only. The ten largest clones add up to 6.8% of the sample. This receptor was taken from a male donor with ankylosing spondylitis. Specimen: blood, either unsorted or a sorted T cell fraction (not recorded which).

The DNA is as follows: TGTGCCAGCAGCTTTAGGAAAGGGGGCACTGAAGCTTTCTTT. It translates as CASSFRKGGTEAFF. This chain is built from TRBV7-2 and TRBJ1-1; D gene: possibly TRBD1, on 6 matching bases. CDR1 and CDR2, per the germline V gene, are SGHTA and FQGNSA. Counted from cysteine to phenylalanine, this CDR3 has 14 amino acids. Only the CDR3 portion is preserved as DNA: 42 bases, with reading frame beginning at the first base. V drops 3 bases and J drops 4 bases, leaving 12 bases in between. With all but the CDR3 taken from the reference TRBV7-2 and TRBJ1-1 genes, the full variable domain is: GAGVSQSPSNKVTEKGKDVELRCDPISGHTALYWYRQSLGQGLEFLIYFQGNSAPDKSGLPSDRFSAERTGGSVSTLTIQRTQQEDSAVYLCASSFRKGGTEAFFGQGTRLTVV.